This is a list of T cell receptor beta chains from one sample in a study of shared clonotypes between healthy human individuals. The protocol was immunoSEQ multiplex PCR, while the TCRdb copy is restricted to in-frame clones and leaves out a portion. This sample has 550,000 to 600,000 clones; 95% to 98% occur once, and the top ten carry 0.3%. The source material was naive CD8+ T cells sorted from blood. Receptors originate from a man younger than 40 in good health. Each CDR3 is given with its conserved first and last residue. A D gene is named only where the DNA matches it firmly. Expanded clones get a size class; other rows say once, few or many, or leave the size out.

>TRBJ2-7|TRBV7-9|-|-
TGTGCCAGCAGCTTTCCCCAAACCTCCTACGAGCAGTACTTC
CASSFPQTSYEQYF
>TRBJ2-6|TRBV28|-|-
TGTGCCAGCAGCCGACGACAGTTGAGAATAACTGGGGCCAACGTCCTGACTTTC
CASSRRQLRITGANVLTF
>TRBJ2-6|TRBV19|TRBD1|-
TGTGCCAGTAGCACCCTCGGGACAGCCTGGGGGGCCAACGTCCTGACTTTC
CASSTLGTAWGANVLTF
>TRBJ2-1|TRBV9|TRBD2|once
TGTGCCAGCAGCGTTGGGACTAGCGGGAGACTCTACAATGAGCAGTTCTTC
CASSVGTSGRLYNEQFF
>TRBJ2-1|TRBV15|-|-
TGTGCCACCAGCAGGGATACAGACTTTTACAATGAGCAGTTCTTC
CATSRDTDFYNEQFF
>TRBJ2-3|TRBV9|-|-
TGTGCCAGCAGCCCTCCGAACCAGCGGGATACGCAGTATTTT
CASSPPNQRDTQYF
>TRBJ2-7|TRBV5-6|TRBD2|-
TGTGCCAGCAGCTTGGAACTAGCGGTCGAGCAGTACTTC
CASSLELAVEQYF
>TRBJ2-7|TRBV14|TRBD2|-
TGTGCCAGCAGCCCAAGACTAGCGGGCCACGAGCAGTACTTC
CASSPRLAGHEQYF
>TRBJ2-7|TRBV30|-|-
TGTGCCTGGAGTGTACTTAGGGTTCCCTACGAGCAGTACTTC
CAWSVLRVPYEQYF
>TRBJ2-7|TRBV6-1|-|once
TGTGCCAGCAGCGAAGGACGAGCCTACGAGCAGTACTTC
CASSEGRAYEQYF
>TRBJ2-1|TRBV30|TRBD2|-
TGTGCCTGGAGTGTGTCAGGCGGGAGTCTGTACAATGAGCAGTTCTTC
CAWSVSGGSLYNEQFF
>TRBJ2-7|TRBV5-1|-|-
TGCGCCAGCAGCAGGTCCGGGCCCATCGGCGAGCAGTACTTC
CASSRSGPIGEQYF
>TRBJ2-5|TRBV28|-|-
TGTGCCAGCAGTTCTCCCTGGACTGCAAACCAAGAGACCCAGTACTTC
CASSSPWTANQETQYF
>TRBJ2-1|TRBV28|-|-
TGTGCCAGCAGCCCTCCCCTGGGGTTCGGGCAGTTCTTC
CASSPPLGFGQFF
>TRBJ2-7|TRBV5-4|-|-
TGTGCCAGCAGCTTTCACGGCCCCTACGAGCAGTACTTC
CASSFHGPYEQYF
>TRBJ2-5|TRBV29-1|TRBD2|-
TGCAGCGTTGAATGCACTAGCGAAGAAGAGACCCAGTACTTC
CSVECTSEEETQYF
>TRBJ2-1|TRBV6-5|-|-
TGTGCCAGCAGTCCCCGACAGAGACCTTACAATGAGCAGTTCTTC
CASSPRQRPYNEQFF
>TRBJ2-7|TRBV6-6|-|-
TGTGCCAGCAGTTATCGGCACCCCACCTACGAGCAGTACTTC
CASSYRHPTYEQYF
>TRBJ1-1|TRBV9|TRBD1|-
TGTGCCAGCAGCCAAGACACTGACAGGGGTGCTTTCTTT
CASSQDTDRGAFF
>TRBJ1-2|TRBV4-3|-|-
TGCGCCAGCAGCCAAGATTCAGGGAGCTATGGCTACACCTTC
CASSQDSGSYGYTF
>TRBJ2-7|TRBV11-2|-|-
TGTGCCAGCAGCTTAACAGGTTACGAGCAGTACTTC
CASSLTGYEQYF
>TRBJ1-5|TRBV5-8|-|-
TGTGCCAGCAGCCCCCATTTGGCGCCTTTGGCTCAGCCCCAGCATTTT
CASSPHLAPLAQPQHF
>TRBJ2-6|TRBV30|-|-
TGTGCCTGGAGTGCCCTCGAGGGATTGATTGGGGCCAACGTCCTGACTTTC
CAWSALEGLIGANVLTF
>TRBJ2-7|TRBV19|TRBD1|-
TGTGCCAGTAGCACCGGGACAGGGGACTACGAGCAGTACTTC
CASSTGTGDYEQYF
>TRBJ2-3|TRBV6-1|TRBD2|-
TGTGCCAGCAGTGAAGCTTTAGCGGGAGCCACAGATACGCAGTATTTT
CASSEALAGATDTQYF
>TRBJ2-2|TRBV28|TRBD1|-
TGTGCCAGCAGCAACTCCGGGACAGGGGTGACCGGGGAGCTGTTTTTT
CASSNSGTGVTGELFF
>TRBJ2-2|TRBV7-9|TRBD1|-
TGTGCCAGCAGGGGACAGGGGCGGGGCACCGGGGAGCTGTTTTTT
CASRGQGRGTGELFF
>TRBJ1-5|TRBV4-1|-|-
TGCGCCAGCAGCCAAGTGAGTGGTCAGCCCCAGCATTTT
CASSQVSGQPQHF
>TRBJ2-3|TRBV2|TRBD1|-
TGTGCCAGCCCGGGGACAGTCCCTAGCACAGATACGCAGTATTTT
CASPGTVPSTDTQYF
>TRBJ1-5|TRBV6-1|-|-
TGTGCCAGCAGTGAAAGGGCAGGGACCTCAAGCAATCAGCCCCAGCATTTT
CASSERAGTSSNQPQHF
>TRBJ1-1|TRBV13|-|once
TGTGCCAGCAGCCTACCACAAAAGAGCACTGAAGCTTTCTTT
CASSLPQKSTEAFF
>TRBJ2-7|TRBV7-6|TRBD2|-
TGTGCCAGCAGCTTAAGAACTGGACTAGCGGGAGCTTACGAGCAGTACTTC
CASSLRTGLAGAYEQYF
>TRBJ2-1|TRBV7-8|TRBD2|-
TGTGCCAGCAGCTTAGAGGTTAGCGGGATATTTGATGAGCAGTTCTTC
CASSLEVSGIFDEQFF
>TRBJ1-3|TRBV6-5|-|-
TGTGCCAGCCGTGGAAACACCATATATTTT
CASRGNTIYF
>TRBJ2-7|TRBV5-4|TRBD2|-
TGTGCCAGCAGCATTAGCGGGAGCCTACCCGAGCAGTACTTC
CASSISGSLPEQYF
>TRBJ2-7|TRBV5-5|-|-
TGTGCCAGCAGCTTGGTTCTCTACCCCGGGGAGCAGTACTTC
CASSLVLYPGEQYF
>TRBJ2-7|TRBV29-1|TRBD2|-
TGCAGCGCCATTCTAGCGGGAGGGCCTAGGGACGAGCAGTACTTC
CSAILAGGPRDEQYF
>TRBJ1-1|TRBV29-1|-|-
TGCAGCGTCCGGGGGGAGGTGAACACTGAAGCTTTCTTT
CSVRGEVNTEAFF
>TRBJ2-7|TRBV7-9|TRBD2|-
TGTGCCAGCAGCTCATTAGCGGGGGACGTGCCCTACGAGCAGTACTTC
CASSSLAGDVPYEQYF
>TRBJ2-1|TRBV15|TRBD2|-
TGTGCCACCGAGGGGACTAGCCCATACAATGAGCAGTTCTTC
CATEGTSPYNEQFF
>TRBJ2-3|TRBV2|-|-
TGTGCCAGCAGTGAGGGTGCGAGCAGAAGCACAGATACGCAGTATTTT
CASSEGASRSTDTQYF
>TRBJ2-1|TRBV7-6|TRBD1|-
TGTGCCAGCAGCTTAATTCGTACAGGGGCCTACAATGAGCAGTTCTTC
CASSLIRTGAYNEQFF
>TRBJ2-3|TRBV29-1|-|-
TGCAGCGTTGAGGGACACTTGTACACAGATACGCAGTATTTT
CSVEGHLYTDTQYF
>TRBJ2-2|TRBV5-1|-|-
TGCGCCAGCAGCTTGAGGTCTTTTTCGGGACGGAACACCGGGGAGCTGTTTTTT
CASSLRSFSGRNTGELFF
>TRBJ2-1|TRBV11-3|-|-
TGTGCCAGCAGCCCCTTCCGGGACAATGAGCAGTTCTTC
CASSPFRDNEQFF
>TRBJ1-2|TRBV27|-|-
TGTGCCAGCAGTTGGTCCCTGGGGGCACTAAACTATGGCTACACCTTC
CASSWSLGALNYGYTF
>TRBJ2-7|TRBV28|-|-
TGTGCCAGCAGTCGACTACCGGGACAAGAATACGAGCAGTACTTC
CASSRLPGQEYEQYF
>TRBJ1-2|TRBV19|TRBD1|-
TGTGCCAGTAACCCTGGGACAGGGGTTGACTATGGCTACACCTTC
CASNPGTGVDYGYTF
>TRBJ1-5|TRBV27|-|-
TGTGCCAGCAGGGGAGAGGCCAATCAGCCCCAGCATTTT
CASRGEANQPQHF
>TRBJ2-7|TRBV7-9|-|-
TGTGCCAGCAGCGCCTCGACGGGGAGCGGGTACGAGCAGTACTTC
CASSASTGSGYEQYF